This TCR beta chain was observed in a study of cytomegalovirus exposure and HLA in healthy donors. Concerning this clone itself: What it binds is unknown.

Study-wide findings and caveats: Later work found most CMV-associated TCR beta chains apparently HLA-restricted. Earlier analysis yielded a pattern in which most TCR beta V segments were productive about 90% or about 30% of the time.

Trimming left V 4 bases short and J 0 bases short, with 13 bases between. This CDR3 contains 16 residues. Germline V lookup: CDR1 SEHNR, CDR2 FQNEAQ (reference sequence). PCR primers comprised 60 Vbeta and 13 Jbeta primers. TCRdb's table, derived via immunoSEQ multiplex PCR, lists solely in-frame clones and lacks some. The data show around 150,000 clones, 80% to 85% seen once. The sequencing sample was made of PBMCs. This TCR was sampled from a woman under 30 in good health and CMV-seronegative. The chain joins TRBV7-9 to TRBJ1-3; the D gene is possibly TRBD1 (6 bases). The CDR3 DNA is TGTGCCAGCAGCTCGGACAGAGCCCTCTCTGGAAACACCATATATTTT. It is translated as CASSSDRALSGNTIYF. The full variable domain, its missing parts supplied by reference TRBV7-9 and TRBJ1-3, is DTGVSQNPRHKITKRGQNVTFRCDPISEHNRLYWYRQTLGQGPEFLTYFQNEAQLEKSRLLSDRFSAERPKGSFSTLEIQRTEQGDSAMYLCASSSDRALSGNTIYFGEGSWLTVV.